This T cell receptor (beta chain) is from a study of shared clonotypes between healthy human individuals. About this clone itself: Its antigen is currently unknown.

Each subset's genomic DNA was split evenly across several immunoSEQ plates. Measured with immunoSEQ multiplex PCR; TCRdb has only the in-frame clones, and not every one. The sample has about half a million clones; 79% are singletons. Study findings and constraints: Researchers sampled only blood; tissue repertoires likely differ.

The CDR3 is made up of 13 amino acids. The V end was cut by 5 bases, the J end by 2 bases, with 9 bases between. Germline values: CDR1 MDHEN, CDR2 SYDVKM. What was sequenced was PBMCs. V gene TRBV28 combines with J gene TRBJ1-2; no clear D gene. The sequence came from a woman in her 40s in good health. Some clones in this sample may be carry-over from other donors' samples. The CDR3 bases are TGTGCCAGCAGTAGGTATGGGAACTATGGCTACACCTTC. Its protein product is CASSRYGNYGYTF.